The 28 T cell receptor beta chains below were found in one sample sequenced in a study of CD8+CD57+ T cells in acquired aplastic anemia. Patients chosen for sequencing had shown CD8+CD57+ cell expansion by flow cytometry. The TCR beta profiling, which covered VDJ combination and CDR3 sequence, was carried out using genomic DNA as the template. TCRdb fed the reads into MiXCR, producing one record per CDR3 protein. The table includes 180,000 or so distinct CDR3 sequences, 45% to 55% detected once. The sample consisted of sorted CD4+, CD8+, or CD8+CD57+ T cells (not recorded which) from PBMCs. All receptors come from a human donor with aplastic anemia.

The chain combines TRBV19 with TRBJ1-6, with a weak D call TRBD1 (6 bases). Germline-derived CDR1 and CDR2 are LNHDA and SQIVND (reference sequence). This CDR3 is 12 amino acids long. V lost 10 bases and J 9 bases, leaving 13 bases between the germline ends. The CDR3 DNA sequence: TGTGCCACCTCAGGGGAAGGTTCACCCCTCCACTTT. Its protein is CATSGEGSPLHF.

This clonotype was seen repeatedly, ten times or more. V usage is TRBV3-1 and J usage is TRBJ2-7; no firm D call. The CDR3 totals 12 residues. Deletions cut 1 base from V and 7 bases from J, with 8 bases between. Germline values: CDR1 LGHDT, CDR2 YNNKEL (reference sequence). The CDR3 spells CASSQVEWEQYF. CDR3 DNA: TGTGCCAGCAGCCAAGTTGAGTGGGAGCAGTACTTC.

As for this clonotype: A much larger clone lies one base from this, so it may be a read error. The V gene is TRBV6-5, the J gene TRBJ2-2; 9 nucleotides agree with TRBD2. The CDR3 is made up of 13 amino acids. The germline gives CDR1 MNHEY, CDR2 SVGAGI. Written as DNA, the CDR3 is TGTGCCAGCAGTTACCTCGGCGGGGGGGATCTGTTTTTT. As protein: CASSYLGGGDLFF.

This clonotype was found many times. V gene TRBV6-1 combines with J gene TRBJ1-2, with TRBD1 matching over 9 bases. CDR1 is MNHNS, CDR2 SASEGT, per germline. The V segment lost 3 bases and the J segment 4 bases; nucleotides outside the gene matches: 3. There are 14 residues in the CDR3. This chain's CDR3 is CASSEWTGVYGYTF. DNA for the CDR3: TGTGCCAGCAGTGAGTGGACAGGGGTCTATGGCTACACCTTC.

A single count supports this clonotype. V and J are TRBV10-2 and TRBJ1-4, with 10 bases that match TRBD1. This CDR3 spans 14 amino acids. With V trimmed by 8 bases and J by 7 bases, 7 bases remained unmatched. Germline CDR1 WSHSY, CDR2 SAAADI. This chain's CDR3 is CASCGQGVGEKLFF. Here the CDR3 DNA reads TGCGCCAGCTGTGGACAGGGGGTTGGTGAAAAACTGTTTTTT.

The rearrangement links TRBV10-3 to TRBJ1-1; D ambiguous. From germline, CDR1 is ENHRY and CDR2 SYGVKD. The CDR3 loop spans 15 amino acids. V shed 3 bases and J shed 7 bases, with 18 bases lying between them. The CDR3: CAISDSIGPEGEAFF. CDR3 DNA sequence: TGTGCCATCAGTGACTCGATAGGGCCGGAGGGTGAAGCTTTCTTT.

This clonotype was seen at least ten times. The chain is built from TRBV20-1 and TRBJ1-2; D is possibly TRBD1 (5 bases). The CDR3 extends over 15 amino acids. The germline CDR1 and CDR2 sequences are DFQATT and SNEGSKA (reference sequence). V lost 1 base to trimming and J lost 0 bases, with 12 bases between them. The CDR3 DNA reads TGCAGTGCTAGAGTAGTAGCGGGGCCTAACTATGGCTACACCTTC. Translating gives CSARVVAGPNYGYTF.

V is TRBV10-3 and J is TRBJ1-6, with 7 bases matching TRBD1. The CDR3 totals 15 residues. Looked up from germline, CDR1 is ENHRY and CDR2 is SYGVKD. The junction had 5 bases not matched to a gene; V was cut back by 0 bases and J by 9 bases. The CDR3 protein is CAISESSRGVSPLHF. CDR3 nucleotide sequence: TGTGCCATCAGTGAGTCGTCCAGGGGGGTTTCACCCCTCCACTTT.

The chain has TRBV19 and TRBJ1-5; D not resolved. The CDR3 is made up of 15 amino acids. Germline CDR1 is LNHDA and CDR2 is SQIVND (reference sequence). Trimming took 8 bases from V and 0 from J, leaving 14 bases between them. CDR3 DNA: TGTGCCAGTTCGATCACAGATTATAGCAATCAGCCCCAGCATTTT. Translating gives CASSITDYSNQPQHF.

This clonotype has a count of ten or more. This sequence joins TRBV5-1 and TRBJ2-5, with 8 nucleotides matching TRBD1. CDR1 SGHRS and CDR2 YFSETQ come from the germline V gene. Trimming at V came to 5 bases and at J to 3 bases, leaving 3 bases not matched to a gene. There are 13 residues in the CDR3. CDR3 residues: CASRLTGEETQYF. The CDR3 DNA reads TGCGCCAGCAGGTTGACAGGGGAAGAGACCCAGTACTTC.

The chain recombines TRBV20-1 with TRBJ2-7; D call uncertain. The CDR3 length is 13 residues. The germline gives CDR1 DFQATT, CDR2 SNEGSKA (reference sequence). Between the trimmed V and J ends, which lost 7 bases and 2 bases, there was a span of 15 bases. The CDR3 DNA sequence: TGCAGTGTCACGGACGGTACGACCTACGAGCAGTACTTC. Translating it yields CSVTDGTTYEQYF.

This clonotype was seen a handful of times. The CDR3 nucleotides are TGTGCCAGCAGCCAAGGATTTCGGAGAAATGAGCAGTTCTTC. This translates into CASSQGFRRNEQFF. The chain recombines TRBV3-1 with TRBJ2-1; D is uncertain. Germline CDR1 and CDR2: LGHDT and YNNKEL (reference sequence). There are 14 residues in the CDR3. Trimming removed 1 base at V and 7 bases at J, with 11 bases between.

This chain uses TRBV9 with TRBJ1-1; D is possibly TRBD1 (5 bases). Trimming stripped 4 bases from V and 5 bases from J, with 15 bases between. This CDR3 comprises 14 residues. Germline CDR1 reads SGDLS; CDR2 reads YYNGEE. CDR3 sequence: CASSPAGKRTEAFF. The DNA of the CDR3 is TGTGCCAGCAGCCCCGCAGGGAAGCGGACTGAAGCTTTCTTT.

J is TRBJ1-1 and V is TRBV19; 8 bases agree with TRBD1. This CDR3 has 13 residues. The germline gives CDR1 LNHDA, CDR2 SQIVND (reference sequence). Losses at the gene ends were 6 bases for V and 6 bases for J; bases not matched to a gene: 6. CDR3 amino acids: CASSMTGVAEAFF. The DNA of the CDR3 is TGTGCCAGTAGCATGACAGGGGTCGCTGAAGCTTTCTTT. Looking up the rest from reference TRBV19 and TRBJ1-1 gives the full variable domain: DGGITQSPKYLFRKEGQNVTLSCEQNLNHDAMYWYRQDPGQGLRLIYYSQIVNDFQKGDIAEGYSVSREKKESFPLTVTSAQKNPTAFYLCASSMTGVAEAFFGQGTRLTVV.

In regard to this clonotype: The germline gene is not matched at one end of the junction; a read error may be the cause. This chain uses TRBV6-5 with TRBJ1-1; weak D call: TRBD1 (5 bases). The CDR3 sequence is 15 residues long. The germline gives CDR1 MNHEY, CDR2 SVGAGI. Here the CDR3 DNA reads TGTGCCATCAGTTACGGGGGGAGAACAGTCACTGAAGCTTTCTTT. Encoded protein: CAISYGGRTVTEAFF.

This clonotype was detected ten times or more. This chain links TRBV4-1 with TRBJ1-1, with a weak D call TRBD1 (6 bases). Germline values: CDR1 MGHRA, CDR2 YSYEKL. V was clipped by 1 base and J by 1 base, with 16 bases between them. CDR3 size: 17 residues. This CDR3 is CASSQGGRGAGNTEAFF. CDR3 DNA sequence: TGCGCCAGCAGCCAAGGCGGTAGGGGGGCAGGGAACACTGAAGCTTTCTTT.

This clonotype has a single count. J is TRBJ1-5 and V is TRBV7-2; no firm D call. V gave up 1 base and J gave up 2 bases, with 3 bases separating them. This CDR3 region has 13 residues. Germline loops: CDR1 SGHTA, CDR2 FQGNSA. DNA of the CDR3: TGTGCCAGCAGCTTAGTACGCAATCAGCCCCAGCATTTT. The encoded protein is CASSLVRNQPQHF.

Comments on this clonotype: The conserved final phenylalanine or tryptophan is absent from the CDR3, which likely points to a read error. The chain recombines TRBV2 with TRBJ2-7, with D unclear. In germline, CDR1 is SNHLY, CDR2 FYNNEI. This CDR3 is built from 12 residues. V dropped 5 bases and J dropped 3 bases, with 8 bases sitting between them. The chain's CDR3 is CASSTNNYEQYS. The CDR3 DNA reads TGTGCCAGCAGTACCAATAACTACGAGCAGTACTCC.

This clonotype has a single count. V usage is TRBV11-2 and J usage is TRBJ2-2; D might be TRBD1 (6 bases). This CDR3 has 16 residues. Trimming took off 1 base at V and 1 base at J, with 10 bases between the two ends. Per the germline V gene, CDR1 is SGHAT and CDR2 is FQNNGV. CDR3 sequence (DNA): TGTGCCAGCAGCTTAGGACAGGTGTGGAACACCGGGGAGCTGTTTTTT. Translation gives CASSLGQVWNTGELFF.

For this clonotype: This could be a read error, since a much larger clone is one nucleotide away. V is TRBV28 and J is TRBJ2-6; D perhaps matches TRBD2 (6 bases). V was pared by 6 bases and J by 4 bases, with 10 bases between. Germline V gene data show CDR1 as MDHEN and CDR2 as SYDVKM. The CDR3 is 14 amino acids. CDR3 residues: CASSSGDGANVLTF. DNA of the CDR3: TGTGCCAGCAGCTCGGGGGACGGGGCCAACGTCCTGACTTTC. Full variable domain (remainder filled in from reference TRBV28 and TRBJ2-6): DVKVTQSSRYLVKRTGEKVFLECVQDMDHENMFWYRQDPGLGLRLIYFSYDVKMKEKGDIPEGYSVSREKKERFSLILESASTNQTSMYLCASSSGDGANVLTFGAGSRLTVL.

J is TRBJ1-1 and V is TRBV9, with D hard to call. Trimming removed 0 bases from V and 0 bases from J, with 9 bases in between. The CDR3 covers 15 residues. The V gene's germline CDR1 is SGDLS and CDR2 YYNGEE. The CDR3 here is CASSVEYQMNTEAFF. The DNA of the CDR3 is TGTGCCAGCAGCGTAGAGTACCAGATGAACACTGAAGCTTTCTTT.

This clonotype was found a few times. This rearrangement joins TRBV15 to TRBJ2-7, with 9 nucleotides matching TRBD2. The CDR3 extends over 13 amino acids. V shed 1 base, J shed 6 bases, and the junction held 1 base outside the gene matches. CDR1 is LNHNV and CDR2 is YYDKDF in the germline V gene (reference sequence). In DNA, the CDR3 is TGTGCCACCAGCAGAGGGACTAGCGCCGAGCAGTACTTC. The encoded protein is CATSRGTSAEQYF.

The genes are TRBV11-2 and TRBJ1-2; possibly TRBD1 for D (5 bases). The CDR3 covers 16 residues. Germline CDR1 and CDR2: SGHAT and FQNNGV. V was cut by 0 bases and J by 0 bases, with 11 bases left in between. The CDR3 reads CASSLDLSGANYGYTF. The CDR3 region has the DNA TGTGCCAGCAGCTTAGATTTGTCGGGGGCTAACTATGGCTACACCTTC.

The V gene is TRBV15, the J gene TRBJ1-5; the D is unclear. V was cut by 0 bases and J by 0 bases, with 6 bases left in between. CDR3 size: 15 residues. CDR1 is LNHNV and CDR2 is YYDKDF in the germline V gene (reference sequence). In DNA, the CDR3 is TGTGCCACCAGCAGAGAGGCAGGTAGCAATCAGCCCCAGCATTTT. Its translation is CATSREAGSNQPQHF. Drawing the rest from reference TRBV15 and TRBJ1-5, the complete variable domain is DAMVIQNPRYQVTQFGKPVTLSCSQTLNHNVMYWYQQKSSQAPKLLFHYYDKDFNNEADTPDNFQSRRPNTSFCFLDIRSPGLGDTAMYLCATSREAGSNQPQHFGDGTRLSIL.

This clonotype was counted between two and nine times. V and J are TRBV10-3 and TRBJ2-5, with D perhaps assigned TRBD1 or TRBD2 (7 bases each). Germline-derived CDR1 and CDR2 are ENHRY and SYGVKD. The V end was cut by 8 bases, the J end by 2 bases, with 12 bases between. The CDR3 covers 13 residues. This CDR3 reads CAIRQGGQETQYF. CDR3 DNA: TGTGCCATCCGACAGGGAGGGCAAGAGACCCAGTACTTC.

The CDR3, as DNA: TGTGCCAGCAGCTCCCCGGGACTAGCGGGGGCGATAAGCTCCTACAATGAGCAGTTCTTC. Its protein product is CASSSPGLAGAISSYNEQFF. The gene calls are TRBV7-1 and TRBJ2-1; 14 bases agree with TRBD2. TRBV7-1 is labeled an ORF, and its function is uncertain. The trim removed 3 bases at V and 0 bases at J, leaving 10 bases unmatched. CDR3 length equals 20 residues.

This clonotype was seen only a few times. The V call is TRBV5-1, the J call TRBJ1-1, with D perhaps TRBD1 (6 bases). Trimming took off 6 bases at V and 5 bases at J, with 14 bases between the two ends. The CDR3 has 13 amino acids. CDR1 SGHRS and CDR2 YFSETQ come from the germline V gene. The CDR3 is CASTSDSRTEAFF. The CDR3 DNA sequence: TGCGCCAGCACGTCGGACAGCCGAACTGAAGCTTTCTTT.

V is TRBV7-3 and J is TRBJ2-7; perhaps TRBD1 as D (6 bases). The germline V gene encodes CDR1 SGHTA and CDR2 FQGTGA. The CDR3 has 17 residues. V lost 6 bases, J lost 2 bases, and 23 bases lay in between. The CDR3 here is CASSPTPGHHLPYEQYF. The DNA of the CDR3 is TGTGCCAGCAGTCCCACTCCGGGACACCATCTTCCCTACGAGCAGTACTTC.